Shown below are 27 T cell receptor beta chains from a single sample sequenced in a study of T cells in localized non-small cell lung cancer. TCRdb keeps only in-frame clones here, not all; method: immunoSEQ multiplex PCR. The sample lists nearly 11,000 clones; 65% to 90% were seen once. The sequencing here drew on peripheral blood mononuclear cells, taken before any cancer treatment. These receptors were obtained from a female donor over 55 with stage II lung adenocarcinoma.

This clone turned up a few times. The chain combines TRBV18 with TRBJ1-1; D is unresolved. The V gene lost 2 bases and the J gene lost 1 base, with 11 bases spanning the gap. The germline V gene has CDR1 KGHSH and CDR2 LQKENI. The CDR3 length is 15 residues. DNA for the CDR3: TGTGCCAGCTCACCATCTACAGCAACGAACACTGAAGCTTTCTTT. This gives the protein CASSPSTATNTEAFF.

Written as DNA, the CDR3 is TGTGCCAGCAGTTTATTGGGCCTCTACACTGAAGCTTTCTTT. Translating gives CASSLLGLYTEAFF. The V gene is TRBV27, the J gene TRBJ1-1; D gene ambiguous. The CDR3 has 14 residues. Trimming took off 1 base at V and 3 bases at J, with 9 bases between the two ends. The germline V gene encodes CDR1 MNHEY and CDR2 SMNVEV (reference sequence).

The V and J genes are TRBV4-1 and TRBJ1-4; D is unresolved. Trimming removed 1 base from V and 7 bases from J, with 16 bases in between. Germline values: CDR1 MGHRA, CDR2 YSYEKL. This CDR3 is 16 amino acids long. The CDR3 nucleotides read TGCGCCAGCAGCCAAGGGCTCCCGGGGTATGGTGAAAAACTGTTTTTT. Its translation is CASSQGLPGYGEKLFF.

V and J are TRBV20-1 and TRBJ1-2; no definite D call. The CDR3 is made up of 10 amino acids. The germline gives CDR1 DFQATT, CDR2 SNEGSKA (reference sequence). Trimming stripped 5 bases from V and 2 bases from J, with 3 bases between. CDR3 DNA sequence: TGCAGTGCTGACAACTATGGCTACACCTTC. Its translation is CSADNYGYTF.

The rearrangement links TRBV10-3 to TRBJ1-2; D unclear. Trimming took 3 bases from V and 11 from J, leaving 19 bases between them. The CDR3 is 14 residues long. Germline assignment: CDR1 ENHRY and CDR2 SYGVKD. Written as DNA, the CDR3 is TGTGCCATCAGTGACGTTGGTAAGCGGCCGGGATACACCTTC. Amino acids: CAISDVGKRPGYTF.

This CDR3 reads CASSRSGGYTF. The CDR3 DNA reads TGTGCCAGCAGCCGATCGGGTGGCTACACCTTC. The J gene is TRBJ1-2, the V gene TRBV28; no definite D call. CDR1 and CDR2 (germline): MDHEN, SYDVKM. V lost 6 bases and J lost 7, with 9 bases in between. This CDR3 spans 11 amino acids.

This chain uses TRBV5-1 with TRBJ1-4; D may be TRBD1 (5 bases). From germline, CDR1 is SGHRS and CDR2 YFSETQ. This CDR3 region has 14 residues. Trimming removed 6 bases at V and 7 bases at J, with 16 bases between. In DNA, the CDR3 is TGCGCCAGCAAAGAGGGACCGAGGGGTGAAAAACTGTTTTTT. Protein product: CASKEGPRGEKLFF.

The chain recombines TRBV5-1 with TRBJ1-3, with D maybe TRBD1 (5 bases). The length of the CDR3 is 15 residues. Germline V gives CDR1 SGHRS, CDR2 YFSETQ. Trimming stripped 1 base from V and 1 base from J, with 9 bases between. The CDR3 bases are TGCGCCAGCAGCTTGTCTACAGGATCTGGAAACACCATATATTTT. Its translation: CASSLSTGSGNTIYF.

This chain uses TRBV27 with TRBJ2-6; 8 nucleotides line up with TRBD1. This CDR3 has 16 residues. CDR1 is MNHEY, CDR2 SMNVEV, per germline (reference sequence). The junction had 4 bases not matched to a gene; V was cut back by 6 bases and J by 0 bases. This CDR3 is CASRGQAFSGANVLTF. CDR3 DNA sequence: TGTGCCAGCAGGGGACAGGCCTTCTCTGGGGCCAACGTCCTGACTTTC. The variable domain in full, completed from reference TRBV27 and TRBJ2-6, reads EAQVTQNPRYLITVTGKKLTVTCSQNMNHEYMSWYRQDPGLGLRQIYYSMNVEVTDKGDVPEGYKVSRKEKRNFPLILESPSPNQTSLYFCASRGQAFSGANVLTFGAGSRLTVL.

This rearrangement joins TRBV21-1 to TRBJ1-3. TRBV21-1 is deemed a pseudogene. This CDR3 region has 15 residues. The CDR3 DNA reads TGTGCCAGCAGCAATGAGGGGTACTCTGGAAACACCATATATTTT. Encoded protein: CASSNEGYSGNTIYF.

This clone was counted a few times. The chain employs TRBV25-1 and TRBJ2-1; the match to TRBD1 covers 8 bases. Per germline, CDR1 MGHDK and CDR2 SYGVNS. V lost 6 bases and J lost 10; bases outside the gene matches: 5. This CDR3 spans 12 amino acids. The CDR3 is CASRAQGGEQFF. CDR3 sequence (DNA): TGTGCCAGCAGGGCACAGGGGGGAGAGCAGTTCTTC.

The rearrangement uses TRBV15 and TRBJ1-5; D is perhaps TRBD1 (6 bases). The CDR3 totals 14 residues. Trimming took off 3 bases at V and 10 bases at J, with 16 bases between the two ends. Per the germline V gene, CDR1 is LNHNV and CDR2 is YYDKDF (reference sequence). CDR3 loop: CATSSAQGIKPQHF. CDR3 DNA: TGTGCCACCAGCAGTGCACAGGGAATCAAACCCCAGCATTTT.

CDR3 protein: CASSQVRQGPDTQYF. The CDR3 nucleotides read TGTGCCAGCAGCCAAGTAAGACAGGGGCCAGATACGCAGTATTTT. The rearrangement uses TRBV4-2 and TRBJ2-3; 8 bases align to TRBD1. V dropped 1 base and J dropped 4; count of bases not matched to a gene: 4. This CDR3 is built from 15 residues. Germline values: CDR1 LGHNA, CDR2 YNFKEQ.

A note on this clone: A read error may account for a junction end that differs from germline. The chain uses TRBV5-4 and TRBJ1-3; D is unclear. Per germline, CDR1 SGHNT and CDR2 YYREEE (reference sequence). The CDR3 covers 15 residues. CDR3 in DNA: TGTGCCAGCAGTTTGGACGGGGAGGCTGGAAACACCATATATTTT. Its protein product is CASSLDGEAGNTIYF.

The genes are TRBV19 and TRBJ2-7, with 7 nucleotides matching TRBD2. This CDR3 is built from 16 residues. Germline CDR1 is LNHDA and CDR2 is SQIVND (reference sequence). Trimming at V came to 0 bases and at J to 2 bases, leaving 7 bases not matched to a gene. Here the CDR3 reads CASSIDLTGLTYEQYF. Written as DNA, the CDR3 is TGTGCCAGTAGTATAGATCTTACGGGACTAACCTACGAGCAGTACTTC.

The chain carries TRBV5-1 and TRBJ2-5; D possibly corresponds to TRBD2 (5 bases). CDR3 length equals 13 residues. Looked up from germline, CDR1 is SGHRS and CDR2 is YFSETQ. V was shortened by 1 base and J by 1 base, with 5 bases between the two germline ends. The CDR3 nucleotides read TGCGCCAGCAGCTTGACTAGCCAAGAGACCCAGTACTTC. This translates into CASSLTSQETQYF.

The CDR3 loop reads CASSPASSYNEQFF. As DNA, the CDR3 is TGTGCCAGCTCACCAGCGAGCTCCTACAATGAGCAGTTCTTC. The chain is built from TRBV18 and TRBJ2-1, with D unresolved. The CDR3 loop spans 14 amino acids. From germline, CDR1 is KGHSH and CDR2 LQKENI. Trimming removed 2 bases at V and 0 bases at J, with 5 bases between.

The chain couples TRBV10-3 to TRBJ1-5; a possible D gene is TRBD1 (5 bases). Germline V gives CDR1 ENHRY, CDR2 SYGVKD. This CDR3 is 13 amino acids long. Trimming pared 6 bases from V and 4 bases from J, leaving 10 bases between. The CDR3 nucleotides are TGTGCCATCAGCAGGGACGGGAATCAGCCCCAGCATTTT. It specifies CAISRDGNQPQHF.

This chain uses TRBV25-1 with TRBJ1-1, with D uncertain. Germline V lookup: CDR1 MGHDK, CDR2 SYGVNS. Trimming shortened V by 0 bases and J by 3 bases, and 5 bases separated the two germline ends. The CDR3 totals 13 residues. The CDR3 DNA follows: TGTGCCAGCAGTGAATATCAGGACACTGAAGCTTTCTTT. Its protein is CASSEYQDTEAFF. The full variable domain, its missing parts supplied by reference TRBV25-1 and TRBJ1-1, is EADIYQTPRYLVIGTGKKITLECSQTMGHDKMYWYQQDPGMELHLIHYSYGVNSTEKGDLSSESTVSRIRTEHFPLTLESARPSHTSQYLCASSEYQDTEAFFGQGTRLTVV.

The chain combines TRBV11-3 with TRBJ2-1; D is unresolved. Germline CDR1 reads SGHNT; CDR2 reads YENEEA. Trimming pared 1 base from V and 4 bases from J, leaving 11 bases between. The CDR3 contains 15 residues. CDR3 residues: CASSLGLTYYNEQFF. For the CDR3, the DNA is TGTGCCAGCAGCTTAGGTCTCACCTATTACAATGAGCAGTTCTTC.

The genes are TRBV19 and TRBJ2-2; D gene uncertain. The CDR3 totals 14 residues. The V end lost 5 bases, the J end lost 2 bases, and 9 bases lay between the germline ends. CDR1 and CDR2 (germline): LNHDA, SQIVND (reference sequence). Here the CDR3 DNA reads TGTGCCAGTAGTCCCACGGTAAACACCGGGGAGCTGTTTTTT. Its translation is CASSPTVNTGELFF.

The genes are TRBV6-1 and TRBJ1-1; D is unresolved. V dropped 6 bases and J dropped 8 bases, with 7 bases sitting between them. CDR1 is MNHNS, CDR2 SASEGT, per germline. The CDR3 is made up of 10 amino acids. DNA of the CDR3: TGTGCCAGCAGGAGGGCGGAAGCTTTCTTT. The encoded protein is CASRRAEAFF.

The V and J genes are TRBV7-3 and TRBJ2-1; TRBD2 aligns across 11 bases. Germline CDR1 and CDR2: SGHTA and FQGTGA. CDR3 size: 15 residues. Unmatched junction bases numbered 2, after V lost 3 bases and J lost 4 bases. CDR3 sequence (DNA): TGTGCCAGCAGCTTTAGCGGGGGGGAGTACAATGAGCAGTTCTTC. Translated, it gives CASSFSGGEYNEQFF.

This clone was recorded a few times. The genes are TRBV5-1 and TRBJ2-7; 7 bases agree with TRBD1. V trimming: 2 bases; J trimming: 0 bases; junction bases outside the gene matches: 2. Looked up from germline, CDR1 is SGHRS and CDR2 is YFSETQ. This CDR3 comprises 14 residues. The CDR3 DNA is TGCGCCAGCAGCTTAGGGACAGTCTCCTACGAGCAGTACTTC. Translated: CASSLGTVSYEQYF.

This clone was seen a handful of times. One end of the junction varies from germline; a read error may be responsible. The chain links TRBV28 to TRBJ2-5; the D gene is possibly TRBD1 (6 bases). CDR1 and CDR2 (germline): MDHEN, SYDVKM. This CDR3 is built from 12 residues. CDR3 bases: TGTGCCGGCAGGGGCACGACCAAGACCCAGTACTTC. Protein sequence: CAGRGTTKTQYF.

The chain is built from TRBV11-2 and TRBJ2-4; D call uncertain. The CDR3 is 12 amino acids. Per germline, CDR1 SGHAT and CDR2 FQNNGV. V shed 5 bases and J shed 6 bases, with 8 bases lying between them. CDR3 sequence (DNA): TGTGCCAGCAGCATCACTACAAACATTCAGTACTTC. Its protein product is CASSITTNIQYF.

The rearrangement links TRBV18 to TRBJ2-3; D not certain. The CDR3 consists of 13 residues. The ends were cut back, 0 bases at V and 5 bases at J, with 6 bases in the middle. Per the germline V gene, CDR1 is KGHSH and CDR2 is LQKENI. The DNA of the CDR3 is TGTGCCAGCTCACCACCGGAACGAGATACGCAGTATTTT. Protein product: CASSPPERDTQYF.